Below are 24 T cell receptor beta chains sequenced from a single sample in a study of beta chain features in type 1 diabetes. What was sequenced were expressed TCRB transcripts, since all of the isolated RNA had been reverse transcribed. The protocol was immunoSEQ multiplex PCR, while the TCRdb copy is restricted to in-frame clones and leaves out a portion. The table includes about 150,000 clones, just over 9% detected once. Sequencing input: central memory CD4+ T cells from blood. The receptors originated from a young woman in good health.

The table lists this clone with many counts. V usage is TRBV4-2 and J usage is TRBJ2-5; 11 bases agree with TRBD2. Trimming cost V 1 base and J 1 base; bases outside gene matches: 5. Germline V lookup: CDR1 LGHNA, CDR2 YNFKEQ. The CDR3 has 17 residues. The CDR3 nucleotides are TGTGCCAGCAGCCAAGGCCGGGGGACTAGCGGCCAAGAGACCCAGTACTTC. Protein product: CASSQGRGTSGQETQYF.

To note about this clone: A junction boundary mismatches the germline segment, possibly from a read error. The genes are TRBV6-1 and TRBJ2-7; TRBD2 is a possible D gene (6 bases). The CDR3 loop spans 17 amino acids. Germline values: CDR1 MNHNS, CDR2 SASEGT. The CDR3 nucleotides are TGTGCCATCAGTGAGTCGAGTGGTGTACGGGGGTACTACGAGCAGTACTTC. Protein product: CAISESSGVRGYYEQYF.

The chain recombines TRBV7-2 with TRBJ2-7, with 9 positions matching TRBD2. Germline CDR1 is SGHTA and CDR2 is FQGNSA. The CDR3 totals 14 residues. Trimming removed 5 bases from V and 3 bases from J; junction bases left unmatched: 5. The CDR3 DNA follows: TGTGCCAGCAGCAAGAGCGGGGGGAACTACGAGCAGTACTTC. This codes for CASSKSGGNYEQYF.

The chain uses TRBV5-8 and TRBJ2-1; D unclear. Trimming shortened V by 4 bases and J by 4 bases, and 3 bases separated the two germline ends. CDR3 length: 11 amino acids. Germline V gene sequence: CDR1 SGHTS, CDR2 YDEGEE. The chain's CDR3 is CASSLYNEQFF. CDR3 in DNA: TGTGCCAGCAGCCTTTACAATGAGCAGTTCTTC.

This clone turned up a few times. The chain uses TRBV19 and TRBJ2-1; 7 nucleotides line up with TRBD1. The CDR3 contains 14 residues. CDR1 LNHDA and CDR2 SQIVND come from the germline V gene (reference sequence). V lost 5 bases, J lost 6 bases, and 7 bases stayed unmatched. The CDR3 bases are TGTGCCAGTAGTGTGCCTTCAGGGGGCAATGAGCAGTTCTTC. It is translated as CASSVPSGGNEQFF.

The chain is built from TRBV7-2 and TRBJ2-2; D gene uncertain. Germline assignment: CDR1 SGHTA and CDR2 FQGNSA. The CDR3 extends over 14 amino acids. The ends were cut back, 4 bases at V and 0 bases at J, with 6 bases in the middle. For the CDR3, the DNA is TGTGCCAGCAGCTGGTACTCGAACACCGGGGAGCTGTTTTTT. This gives the protein CASSWYSNTGELFF.

This clone was seen a handful of times. The chain recombines TRBV5-1 with TRBJ2-5; possibly TRBD2 for D (7 bases). The CDR3 extends over 15 amino acids. V dropped 0 bases and J dropped 1 base, with 10 bases sitting between them. CDR1 and CDR2 (germline): SGHRS, YFSETQ. CDR3 sequence: CASSLGGGTQETQYF. DNA of the CDR3: TGCGCCAGCAGCTTGGGCGGGGGCACCCAAGAGACCCAGTACTTC.

Only a few counts were recorded for this clone. CDR3 region: CASSLQTSGANVLTF. The CDR3 nucleotides read TGCGCCAGCAGCTTACAGACCTCTGGGGCCAACGTCCTGACTTTC. The genes are TRBV5-1 and TRBJ2-6; no clear D. Germline V lookup: CDR1 SGHRS, CDR2 YFSETQ. This CDR3 region has 15 residues. Trimming removed 2 bases from V and 0 bases from J, with 6 bases in between.

This chain links TRBV11-2 with TRBJ2-3; D is undetermined. V shed 5 bases and J shed 2 bases, with 8 bases lying between them. This CDR3 comprises 13 residues. Looked up from germline, CDR1 is SGHAT and CDR2 is FQNNGV. This chain's CDR3 is CASSAIYTDTQYF. The CDR3 DNA reads as TGTGCCAGCAGCGCTATTTACACAGATACGCAGTATTTT.

This clone was detected only a few times. This chain connects TRBV5-1 to TRBJ2-7; tentatively, D is TRBD2 (6 bases). The J call could be wrong; TRBJ2-1 is a better fit for the DNA end. This CDR3 has 13 residues. Germline values: CDR1 SGHRS, CDR2 YFSETQ. The CDR3 region is CASSLGEEYEQFF. DNA for the CDR3: TGCGCCAGCAGCTTGGGGGAGGAGTATGAGCAGTTCTTC.

This clone was seen a few times. J is TRBJ2-5 and V is TRBV10-2; 7 bases match TRBD1. Germline V gene sequence: CDR1 WSHSY, CDR2 SAAADI. This CDR3 region has 12 residues. With V trimmed by 5 bases and J by 4 bases, 1 base remained unmatched. The CDR3 DNA follows: TGCGCCAGCAGTACAGGGGTAGAGACCCAGTACTTC. Translation gives CASSTGVETQYF.

This clone was counted between two and nine times. J is TRBJ1-6 and V is TRBV5-1, with D possibly matching TRBD1 (5 bases). Trimming removed 0 bases from V and 9 bases from J, with 10 bases in between. The germline V gene has CDR1 SGHRS and CDR2 YFSETQ. This CDR3 is 14 amino acids long. The CDR3 DNA reads as TGCGCCAGCAGCTTGGCAGGGAAGGGTTCACCCCTCCACTTT. Encoded protein: CASSLAGKGSPLHF.

There are a few counts of this clone. V usage is TRBV7-2 and J usage is TRBJ2-7; possible D gene TRBD2, 5 bases. Trimming stripped 3 bases from V and 6 bases from J, with 15 bases between. The CDR3 is made up of 14 amino acids. CDR1 and CDR2 from the germline V gene are SGHTA and FQGNSA. DNA for the CDR3: TGTGCCAGCAGCTTCACGGATTTCGAGGGCGAGCAGTACTTC. Its protein is CASSFTDFEGEQYF.

Only a few counts were recorded for this clone. The chain uses TRBV5-1 and TRBJ2-7; D is unresolved. The CDR3 runs 14 residues. Germline assignment: CDR1 SGHRS and CDR2 YFSETQ. V lost 0 bases, J lost 0 bases, and 7 bases lay in between. For the CDR3, the DNA is TGCGCCAGCAGCTTGGGTTTTAGCTCCTACGAGCAGTACTTC. Protein product: CASSLGFSSYEQYF.

This clone came up a few times. This CDR3 is also generated by other DNA sequences in the sample. This chain joins TRBV7-3 and TRBJ1-2; D is possibly TRBD1 (6 bases). V gave up 5 bases and J gave up 1 base, with 8 bases separating them. The germline gives CDR1 SGHTA, CDR2 FQGTGA. This CDR3 has 13 amino acids. The CDR3 region has the DNA TGTGCCAGCAGCCCGGACAGTAACTATGGCTACACCTTC. Its protein is CASSPDSNYGYTF.

The V gene is TRBV4-1, the J gene TRBJ1-2; maybe TRBD1 (5 bases). Per the germline V gene, CDR1 is MGHRA and CDR2 is YSYEKL. The CDR3 extends over 16 amino acids. The germline V and J ends were trimmed by 1 base and 3 bases, with 15 bases remaining between them. The CDR3 coding sequence is TGCGCCAGCAGCCAAGGCCCGCGGGGGGAGGACTATGGCTACACCTTC. Residues: CASSQGPRGEDYGYTF.

This clone appeared a few times. This chain uses TRBV30 with TRBJ2-3; tentatively, D is TRBD2 (5 bases). The CDR3 spans 15 residues. V was shortened by 3 bases and J by 2 bases, with 15 bases between the two germline ends. Germline loops: CDR1 GTSNPN, CDR2 SVGIG (reference sequence). The CDR3 loop is CAWRSAGGYTDTQYF. CDR3 DNA: TGTGCCTGGAGATCCGCGGGCGGATACACAGATACGCAGTATTTT. Together with reference TRBV30 and TRBJ2-3, the CDR3 gives the full variable domain: SQTIHQWPATLVQPVGSPLSLECTVEGTSNPNLYWYRQAAGRGLQLLFYSVGIGQISSEVPQNLSASRPQDRQFILSSKKLLLSDSGFYLCAWRSAGGYTDTQYFGPGTRLTVL.

The gene calls are TRBV6-5 and TRBJ2-6, with D maybe TRBD2 (5 bases). Trimming pared 5 bases from V and 2 bases from J, leaving 10 bases between. This CDR3 has 15 residues. The germline gives CDR1 MNHEY, CDR2 SVGAGI. As DNA, the CDR3 is TGTGCCAGCAGTCTACGGGGAGCTGGGGCCAACGTCCTGACTTTC. Its translation is CASSLRGAGANVLTF.

This clone was found a few times. The chain employs TRBV9 and TRBJ2-3, with unresolved D. Germline CDR1 and CDR2: SGDLS and YYNGEE. Trimming took 0 bases from V and 4 from J, leaving 6 bases between them. This CDR3 contains 13 residues. The CDR3 bases are TGTGCCAGCAGCGTAGCTGCGCCAGATACGCAGTATTTT. This gives the protein CASSVAAPDTQYF. Based on the CDR3 plus reference TRBV9 and TRBJ2-3, the full variable domain is DSGVTQTPKHLITATGQRVTLRCSPRSGDLSVYWYQQSLDQGLQFLIQYYNGEERAKGNILERFSAQQFPDLHSELNLSSLELGDSALYFCASSVAAPDTQYFGPGTRLTVL.

The J gene is TRBJ1-5, the V gene TRBV7-2, with D uncertain. Germline CDR1 and CDR2: SGHTA and FQGNSA. CDR3 length equals 12 residues. V gave up 2 bases and J gave up 11 bases, with 10 bases separating them. The CDR3 sequence: CASSLYAGAQHF. CDR3 bases: TGTGCCAGCAGCTTATATGCGGGCGCCCAGCATTTT.

The chain carries TRBV5-1 and TRBJ2-2; a weak D match, TRBD1 (5 bases). Germline V lookup: CDR1 SGHRS, CDR2 YFSETQ. The CDR3 spans 16 residues. V lost 0 bases and J 8 bases, leaving 17 bases between the germline ends. The CDR3 loop is CASSLEVTVNGGELFF. CDR3 nucleotide sequence: TGCGCCAGCAGCTTGGAGGTGACAGTCAATGGAGGGGAGCTGTTTTTT.

The chain employs TRBV2 and TRBJ2-1; no clear D gene. CDR1 and CDR2 from the germline V gene are SNHLY and FYNNEI. The CDR3 loop spans 14 amino acids. Trimming removed 5 bases from V and 0 bases from J, with 8 bases in between. CDR3 coding DNA: TGTGCCAGCAGTCCCGAGTTCTCCTACAATGAGCAGTTCTTC. Translation: CASSPEFSYNEQFF.

The CDR3 is CASSYRDRAFTEAFF. In nucleotides, the CDR3 is TGTGCCAGCAGTTACCGGGACAGGGCGTTCACTGAAGCTTTCTTT. The chain joins TRBV6-6 to TRBJ1-1; 9 nucleotides match TRBD1. Germline V lookup: CDR1 MNHNY, CDR2 SVGAGI (reference sequence). The CDR3 is 15 residues long. V shed 2 bases, J shed 4 bases, and the junction held 5 bases outside the gene matches.

This clone was picked up a small number of times. The gene calls are TRBV30 and TRBJ1-4; D call uncertain. The CDR3 sequence is 17 residues long. V was cut by 2 bases and J by 6 bases, with 22 bases left in between. Germline assignment: CDR1 GTSNPN and CDR2 SVGIG (reference sequence). The CDR3 DNA sequence: TGTGCCTGGAGTAGCGTCAGGAGGTCGATGAGCGATGAAAAACTGTTTTTT. This codes for CAWSSVRRSMSDEKLFF.